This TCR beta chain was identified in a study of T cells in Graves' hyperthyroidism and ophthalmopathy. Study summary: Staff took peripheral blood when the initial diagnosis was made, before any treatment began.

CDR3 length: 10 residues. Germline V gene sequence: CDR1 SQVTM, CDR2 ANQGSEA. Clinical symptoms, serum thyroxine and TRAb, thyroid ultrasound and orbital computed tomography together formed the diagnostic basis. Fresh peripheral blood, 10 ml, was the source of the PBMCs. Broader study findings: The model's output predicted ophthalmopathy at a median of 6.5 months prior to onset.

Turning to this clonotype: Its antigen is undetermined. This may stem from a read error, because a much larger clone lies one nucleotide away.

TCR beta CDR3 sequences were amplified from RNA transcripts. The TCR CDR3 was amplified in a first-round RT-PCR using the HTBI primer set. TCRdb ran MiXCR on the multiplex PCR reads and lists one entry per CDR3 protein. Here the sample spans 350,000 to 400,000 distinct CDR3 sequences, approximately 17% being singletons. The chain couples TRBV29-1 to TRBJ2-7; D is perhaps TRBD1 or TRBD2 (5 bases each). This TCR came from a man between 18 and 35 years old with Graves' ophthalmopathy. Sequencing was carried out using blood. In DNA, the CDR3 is TGCGGCGTTGGGGGAGACGAGCAGTACTTC. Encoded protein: CGVGGDEQYF.